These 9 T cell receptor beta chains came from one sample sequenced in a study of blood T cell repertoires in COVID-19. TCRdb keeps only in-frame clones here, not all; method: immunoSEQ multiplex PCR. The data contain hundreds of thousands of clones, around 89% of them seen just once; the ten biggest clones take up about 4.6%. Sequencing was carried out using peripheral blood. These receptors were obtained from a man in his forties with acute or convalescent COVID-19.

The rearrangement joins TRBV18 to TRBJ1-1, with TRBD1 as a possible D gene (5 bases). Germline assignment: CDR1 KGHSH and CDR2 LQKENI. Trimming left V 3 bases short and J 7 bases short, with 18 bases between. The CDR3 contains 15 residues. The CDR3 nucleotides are TGTGCCAGCTCACCGGCCACAGCTTTAACAGGTGAAGCTTTCTTT. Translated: CASSPATALTGEAFF.

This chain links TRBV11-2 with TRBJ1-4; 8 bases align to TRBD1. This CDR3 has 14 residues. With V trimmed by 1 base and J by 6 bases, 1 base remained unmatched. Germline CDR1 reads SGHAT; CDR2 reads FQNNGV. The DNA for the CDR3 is TGTGCCAGCAGCTTAGTCAGGGGGCATGAAAAACTGTTTTTT. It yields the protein CASSLVRGHEKLFF.

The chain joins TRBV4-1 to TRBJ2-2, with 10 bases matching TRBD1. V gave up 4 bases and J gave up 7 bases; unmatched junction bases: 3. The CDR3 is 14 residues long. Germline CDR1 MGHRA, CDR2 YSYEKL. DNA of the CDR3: TGCGCCAGCAGCCGGGGACAGGGGAACGGGGAGCTGTTTTTT. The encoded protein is CASSRGQGNGELFF.

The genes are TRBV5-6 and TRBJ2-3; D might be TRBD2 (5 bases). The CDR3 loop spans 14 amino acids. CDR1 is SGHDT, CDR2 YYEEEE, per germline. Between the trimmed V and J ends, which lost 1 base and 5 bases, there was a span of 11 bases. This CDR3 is CASSLIGEIDTQYF. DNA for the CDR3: TGTGCCAGCAGCTTGATTGGGGAGATAGATACGCAGTATTTT.

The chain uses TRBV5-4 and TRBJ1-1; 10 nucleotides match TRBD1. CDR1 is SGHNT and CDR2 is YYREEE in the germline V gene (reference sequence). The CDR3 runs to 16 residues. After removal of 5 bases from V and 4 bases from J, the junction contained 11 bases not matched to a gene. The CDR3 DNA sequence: TGTGCCAGCAGTTCTCCCGGGACAGGGGATGGCACTGAAGCTTTCTTT. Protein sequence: CASSSPGTGDGTEAFF.

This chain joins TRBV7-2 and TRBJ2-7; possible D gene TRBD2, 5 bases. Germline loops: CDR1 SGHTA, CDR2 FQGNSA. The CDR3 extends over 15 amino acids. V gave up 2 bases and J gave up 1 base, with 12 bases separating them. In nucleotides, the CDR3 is TGTGCCAGCAGCTTATGGGGAGAGCTTTCCTACGAGCAGTACTTC. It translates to CASSLWGELSYEQYF.

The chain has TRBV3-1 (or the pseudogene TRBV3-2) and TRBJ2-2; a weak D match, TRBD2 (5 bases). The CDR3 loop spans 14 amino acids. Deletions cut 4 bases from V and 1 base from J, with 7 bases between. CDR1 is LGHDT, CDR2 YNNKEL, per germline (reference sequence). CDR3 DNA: TGTGCCAGCAGCCTGAGCGGGAACACCGGGGAGCTGTTTTTT. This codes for CASSLSGNTGELFF.

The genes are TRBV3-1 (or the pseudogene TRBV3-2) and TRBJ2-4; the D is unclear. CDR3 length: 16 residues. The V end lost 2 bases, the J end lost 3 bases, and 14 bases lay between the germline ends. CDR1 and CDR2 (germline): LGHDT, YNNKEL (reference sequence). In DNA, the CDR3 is TGTGCCAGCAGCCAAAAGCAGGCCGAGAGCAAAAACATTCAGTACTTC. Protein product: CASSQKQAESKNIQYF.

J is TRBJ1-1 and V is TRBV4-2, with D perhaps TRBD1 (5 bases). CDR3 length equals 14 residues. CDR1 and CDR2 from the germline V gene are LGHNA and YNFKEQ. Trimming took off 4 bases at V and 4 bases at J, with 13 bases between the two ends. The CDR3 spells CASSRTGGSTEAFF. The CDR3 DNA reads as TGTGCCAGCAGCCGAACCGGGGGGAGCACTGAAGCTTTCTTT.